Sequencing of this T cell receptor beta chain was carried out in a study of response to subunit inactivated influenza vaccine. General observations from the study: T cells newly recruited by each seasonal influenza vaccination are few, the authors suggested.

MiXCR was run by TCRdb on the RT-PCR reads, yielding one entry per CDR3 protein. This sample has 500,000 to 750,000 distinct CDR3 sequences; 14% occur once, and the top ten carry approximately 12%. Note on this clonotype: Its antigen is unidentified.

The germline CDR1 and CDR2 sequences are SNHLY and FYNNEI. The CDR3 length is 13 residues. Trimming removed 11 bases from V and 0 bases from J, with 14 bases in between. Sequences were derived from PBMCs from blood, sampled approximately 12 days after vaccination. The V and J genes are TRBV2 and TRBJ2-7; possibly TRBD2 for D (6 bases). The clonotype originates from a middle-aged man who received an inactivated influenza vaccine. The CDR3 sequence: CAGTGLSSYEQYF. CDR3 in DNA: TGTGCCGGAACGGGACTGAGCTCCTACGAGCAGTACTTC.